The 18 T cell receptor beta chains below were found in one sample sequenced in a study of OX40 agonist ivuxolimab in advanced cancers. Generated by immunoSEQ multiplex PCR, the TCRdb table keeps only in-frame clones and is missing some. This sample has some 80,000 clones, with about 88% found just once. Sample: CD4+ or CD8+ T cells sorted from blood, taken in a trial of the OX40 agonist ivuxolimab. Receptors were obtained from an adult with an advanced solid tumor such as melanoma, head and neck, liver or kidney cancer.

This chain joins TRBV6-5 and TRBJ2-5, with D possibly being TRBD1 (6 bases). The CDR3 consists of 13 residues. The germline V and J ends were trimmed by 5 bases and 5 bases, with 12 bases remaining between them. The germline CDR1 and CDR2 sequences are MNHEY and SVGAGI. The CDR3 nucleotides are TGTGCCAGCAGTATACAGGGTATCGAGACCCAGTACTTC. Its translation is CASSIQGIETQYF.

The rearrangement uses TRBV19 and TRBJ2-7; D not certain. The CDR3 extends over 13 amino acids. CDR1 and CDR2 (germline): LNHDA, SQIVND (reference sequence). V was shortened by 1 base and J by 3 bases, with 7 bases between the two germline ends. In nucleotides, the CDR3 is TGTGCCAGTAGTATAGGACCCTACTACGAGCAGTACTTC. Amino acid sequence: CASSIGPYYEQYF.

Concerning this clone itself: One junction end disagrees with the germline gene, perhaps due to a read error. The chain has TRBV7-7 and TRBJ2-6, with 10 bases fitting TRBD2. Germline V gene data show CDR1 as SSHAT and CDR2 as FNYEAQ (reference sequence). This CDR3 is 17 amino acids long. The CDR3 loop is CASSLLAGNSGANVLTF. DNA for the CDR3: TGTGCTAGCAGCTTACTAGCGGGGAACTCTGGGGCCAACGTCCTGACTTTC.

The rearrangement links TRBV5-6 to TRBJ2-5; TRBD2 agrees at 8 bases. This CDR3 has 16 amino acids. The V and J ends lost 0 bases and 7 bases, in that order; junction bases with no gene match: 11. Per germline, CDR1 SGHDT and CDR2 YYEEEE. The DNA of the CDR3 is TGTGCCAGCAGCTTGGTAACCGGGGGCGCGGGGGGGACCCAGTACTTC. This gives the protein CASSLVTGGAGGTQYF.

This clone has just one count. The chain joins TRBV19 to TRBJ1-5; 7 bases fit TRBD1. The V gene's germline CDR1 is LNHDA and CDR2 SQIVND (reference sequence). CDR3 length: 15 amino acids. The V and J ends lost 7 bases and 0 bases, in that order; junction bases with no gene match: 6. This CDR3 is CASNPGGGSNQPQHF. Here the CDR3 DNA reads TGTGCCAGTAACCCAGGGGGGGGTAGCAATCAGCCCCAGCATTTT.

The chain uses TRBV21-1 and TRBJ1-1; the table assigns TRBD1, which was not confirmed against the DNA. TRBV21-1 is a pseudogene. The CDR3 spans 15 residues. CDR3 DNA: TGTGCCAGCAGCAAAGTGACAGGGAATGTCTCTGAAGCTTTCTTT. Protein sequence: CASSKVTGNVSEAFF.

The chain combines TRBV7-8 with TRBJ2-5, with D maybe TRBD2 (7 bases). The CDR3 runs 17 residues. V dropped 5 bases and J dropped 5 bases, with 24 bases sitting between them. Germline V gene data show CDR1 as SGHVS and CDR2 as FQNEAQ. The CDR3 is CASSPDLWGRGRETQYF. The CDR3 nucleotides read TGTGCCAGCAGCCCCGATTTATGGGGGCGGGGGAGGGAGACCCAGTACTTC.

This clone has just one count. The CDR3 DNA is TGTGCTAGTGGTTTGGTACAGGGGTCGTACGAGCAGTACTTC. This translates into CASGLVQGSYEQYF. This rearrangement joins TRBV12-5 to TRBJ2-7; 7 nucleotides match TRBD1. V lost 0 bases to trimming and J lost 4 bases; unmatched junction nucleotides: 3. The CDR3 spans 14 residues. Germline values: CDR1 LGHNT, CDR2 FRNRAP. The full variable domain, its missing parts supplied by reference TRBV12-5 and TRBJ2-7, is DARVTQTPRHKVTEMGQEVTMRCQPILGHNTVFWYRQTMMQGLELLAYFRNRAPLDDSGMPKDRFSAEMPDATLATLKIQPSEPRDSAVYFCASGLVQGSYEQYFGPGTRLTVT.

The CDR3 region is CASSLGSTGIPEETQYF. CDR3 DNA sequence: TGTGCCAGCAGCTTAGGTTCGACAGGGATCCCCGAAGAGACCCAGTACTTC. This chain links TRBV7-2 with TRBJ2-5; 7 bases align to TRBD1. After removal of 1 base from V and 3 bases from J, the junction contained 11 bases not matched to a gene. The CDR3 loop spans 17 amino acids. CDR1 is SGHTA and CDR2 is FQGNSA in the germline V gene.

This chain links TRBV7-8 with TRBJ2-4; 7 positions match TRBD2. V was pared by 5 bases and J by 9 bases, with 25 bases of the junction left unmatched. The CDR3 consists of 19 residues. CDR1 is SGHVS and CDR2 is FQNEAQ in the germline V gene. CDR3 in DNA: TGTGCCAGCAGCCCACGGGGAGGGGCCGTTAGCGATACTGGAAGCATTCAGTACTTC. Protein: CASSPRGGAVSDTGSIQYF. Drawing the rest from reference TRBV7-8 and TRBJ2-4, the complete variable domain is GAGVSQSPRYKVAKRGQDVALRCDPISGHVSLFWYQQALGQGPEFLTYFQNEAQLDKSGLPSDRFFAERPEGSVSTLKIQRTQQEDSAVYLCASSPRGGAVSDTGSIQYFGAGTRLSVL.

The rearrangement joins TRBV6-5 to TRBJ1-2; D uncertain. CDR3 length: 14 residues. V was clipped by 0 bases and J by 3 bases, with 8 bases between them. Germline assignment: CDR1 MNHEY and CDR2 SVGAGI. CDR3 coding DNA: TGTGCCAGCAGTTACTCGAAAGAGTACTATGGCTACACCTTC. Its protein product is CASSYSKEYYGYTF.

The CDR3 is CASSEAGTKWGDQPQHF. CDR3 nucleotides: TGTGCCAGCAGCGAAGCCGGGACAAAATGGGGCGATCAGCCCCAGCATTTT. The V gene is TRBV5-8, the J gene TRBJ1-5; a weak D match, TRBD1 (6 bases). V lost 4 bases to trimming and J lost 5 bases, with 22 bases between them. The CDR3 spans 17 residues. The germline gives CDR1 SGHTS, CDR2 YDEGEE.

The chain couples TRBV6-5 to TRBJ2-2; the D gene is possibly TRBD1 (6 bases). The germline CDR1 and CDR2 sequences are MNHEY and SVGAGI. V was clipped by 5 bases and J by 7 bases, with 11 bases between them. This CDR3 spans 13 amino acids. The CDR3 DNA reads as TGTGCCAGCAGTGATAGGGGGATCGGGGAGCTGTTTTTT. Its protein is CASSDRGIGELFF.

The chain links TRBV27 to TRBJ2-5, with TRBD2 matching 8 bases. This CDR3 spans 13 amino acids. Germline V gene lookup returns CDR1 MNHEY and CDR2 SMNVEV (reference sequence). The CDR3 bases are TGTGCTGCAGGTAGCGGGATGGCTGAGACCCAGTACTTC. Protein: CAAGSGMAETQYF.

The genes are TRBV11-2 and TRBJ2-4; D ambiguous. This CDR3 is built from 14 residues. CDR1 and CDR2 (germline): SGHAT, FQNNGV. Trimming removed 1 base from V and 8 bases from J, with 12 bases in between. The DNA of the CDR3 is TGTGCCAGCAGCTTAGCCCGTGCTGGGGACATTCAGTACTTC. Its translation: CASSLARAGDIQYF.

The genes are TRBV19 and TRBJ2-1; 11 bases align to TRBD1. Germline CDR1 is LNHDA and CDR2 is SQIVND (reference sequence). V lost 5 bases, J lost 7 bases, and 10 bases stayed unmatched. CDR3 length: 16 residues. The CDR3 loop reads CASSPRTGGAGNEQFF. For the CDR3, the DNA is TGTGCCAGTAGTCCGCGGACAGGGGGCGCCGGGAATGAGCAGTTCTTC.

The chain joins TRBV15 to TRBJ1-1; no firm D call. This CDR3 comprises 13 residues. The V and J ends lost 5 bases and 1 base respectively, with 8 bases between them. CDR1 LNHNV and CDR2 YYDKDF come from the germline V gene (reference sequence). The CDR3, as DNA: TGTGCCACCAGCTTGGACCAGAACACTGAAGCTTTCTTT. Its protein product is CATSLDQNTEAFF.

J is TRBJ2-7 and V is TRBV28, with D unresolved. Germline CDR1 MDHEN, CDR2 SYDVKM. The V gene lost 3 bases and the J gene lost 3 bases, with 12 bases spanning the gap. This CDR3 contains 14 residues. The CDR3 protein is CASSFLRQSYEQYF. DNA for the CDR3: TGTGCCAGCAGTTTTTTGAGACAAAGCTACGAGCAGTACTTC. The variable domain in full, with the rest retrieved from reference TRBV28 and TRBJ2-7, is DVKVTQSSRYLVKRTGEKVFLECVQDMDHENMFWYRQDPGLGLRLIYFSYDVKMKEKGDIPEGYSVSREKKERFSLILESASTNQTSMYLCASSFLRQSYEQYFGPGTRLTVT.